The TCR beta chain described here comes from a study of OX40 agonist ivuxolimab in advanced cancers. Study overall: From about 23 to 85 years was the age range, with a mean of approximately 63 years, and around 84% were male. Three partial responders included one hepatocellular carcinoma patient and two cutaneous melanoma patients. Study results and limitations: Some nonresponders likewise displayed low normalized T-cell clonal expansion.

Here immunoSEQ multiplex PCR was the method, and the copy in TCRdb shows in-frame clones only, minus some. The data contain tens of thousands of clones, 88% of them singletons. About this clone itself: No antigen is known for it.

The CDR3 extends over 16 amino acids. V was clipped by 5 bases and J by 1 base, with 17 bases between them. The germline V gene encodes CDR1 SGHAT and CDR2 FQNNGV. V is TRBV11-2 and J is TRBJ1-2, with D unresolved. This sequence was found in an adult with an advanced solid tumor such as melanoma, head and neck, liver or kidney cancer. The source material was CD4+ or CD8+ T cells sorted from blood, sampled in a trial of the OX40 agonist ivuxolimab. CDR3 DNA sequence: TGTGCCAGCAGCCCCGAAGGGCAGAGGTTTAACTATGGCTACACCTTC. Translation: CASSPEGQRFNYGYTF.